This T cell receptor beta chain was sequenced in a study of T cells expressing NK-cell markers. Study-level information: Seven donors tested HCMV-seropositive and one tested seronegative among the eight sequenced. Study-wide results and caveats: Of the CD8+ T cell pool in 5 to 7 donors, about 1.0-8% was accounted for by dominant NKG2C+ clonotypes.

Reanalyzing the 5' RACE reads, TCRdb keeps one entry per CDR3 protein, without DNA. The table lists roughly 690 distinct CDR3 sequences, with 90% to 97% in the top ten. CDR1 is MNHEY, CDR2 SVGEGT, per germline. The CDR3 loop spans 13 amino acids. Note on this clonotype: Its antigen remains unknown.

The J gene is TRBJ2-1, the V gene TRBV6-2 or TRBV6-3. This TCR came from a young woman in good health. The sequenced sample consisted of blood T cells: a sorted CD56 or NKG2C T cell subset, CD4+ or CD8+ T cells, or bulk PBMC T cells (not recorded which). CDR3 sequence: CASSYSSYNEQFF.